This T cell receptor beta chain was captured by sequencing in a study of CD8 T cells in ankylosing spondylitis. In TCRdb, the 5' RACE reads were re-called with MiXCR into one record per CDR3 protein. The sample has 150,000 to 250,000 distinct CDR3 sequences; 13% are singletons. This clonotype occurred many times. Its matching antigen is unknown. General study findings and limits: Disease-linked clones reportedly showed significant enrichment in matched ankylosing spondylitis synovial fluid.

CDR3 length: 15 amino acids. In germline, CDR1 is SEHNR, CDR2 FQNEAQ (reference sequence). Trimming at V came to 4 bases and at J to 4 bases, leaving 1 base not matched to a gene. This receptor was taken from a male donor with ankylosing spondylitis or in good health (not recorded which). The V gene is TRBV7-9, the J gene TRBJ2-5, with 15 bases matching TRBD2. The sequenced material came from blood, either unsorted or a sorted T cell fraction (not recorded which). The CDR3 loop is CASSSGLAGGETQYF. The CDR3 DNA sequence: TGTGCCAGCAGCTCGGGACTAGCGGGGGGAGAGACCCAGTACTTC. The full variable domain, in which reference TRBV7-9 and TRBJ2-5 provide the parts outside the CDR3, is DTGVSQNPRHKITKRGQNVTFRCDPISEHNRLYWYRQTLGQGPEFLTYFQNEAQLEKSRLLSDRFSAERPKGSFSTLEIQRTEQGDSAMYLCASSSGLAGGETQYFGPGTRLLVL.